This T cell receptor (beta chain) was recovered during a study of vaccination and CD4 T cells after COVID-19. The overall study: Of the convalescent patients, who were SARS-CoV-2 positive by nasal swab PCR, about 10 had mild and one severe disease. Overall study results and limits: This study had few convalescent patients and no early post-infection samples.

This clonotype turned up a few times. No antigen is known for it. The time point was: late sampling 161 to 241 days after vaccination in three convalescent patients. Treatment denoted: approximately 9-day PBMC culture with coronavirus spike peptide pools or control peptides (ViraFEST assay). The authors isolated CD4+ T cells by negative selection after about ten days of culture. The germline CDR1 and CDR2 sequences are MNHEY and SVGAGI. V lost 2 bases to trimming and J lost 8 bases, with 15 bases between them. This CDR3 is built from 14 residues. Sequencing of DNA taken from cultured CD4+ T cells relied on the Oncomine TCR Beta short-read assay. TCRdb re-called the PCR reads through MiXCR, storing one row per CDR3 protein. The top ten clones hold approximately 13% of a sample with some 17,000 distinct CDR3 sequences, approximately 48% of them seen once.

The rearrangement joins TRBV6-5 to TRBJ1-2; D not certain. The source was CD4+ T cells from blood, cultured in vitro, collected about 7 months after SARS-CoV-2 vaccination. The clonotype originates from a human donor who had recovered from COVID-19. The CDR3 nucleotides read TGTGCCAGCAGTTACGGTTTGGGCTTGAAGGGCTACACCTTC. Protein: CASSYGLGLKGYTF.